The following is a T cell receptor (beta chain) sequence with its context. These data belong to a study of cytomegalovirus exposure and HLA in healthy donors. The CDR3 has 13 residues. Looked up from germline, CDR1 is SGHNT and CDR2 is YENEEA. V was shortened by 6 bases and J by 2 bases, with 10 bases between the two germline ends. These donors counted as nominally healthy when sampled, but unrecorded immune exposures were likely. It was with 60 Vbeta and 13 Jbeta primers that the PCR ran. Profiled with immunoSEQ multiplex PCR; TCRdb holds only in-frame clones, not every one. Of 95,000 to 150,000 clones listed, 7% to 9.5% are singletons.

The receptor's source is a woman in her 40s in good health and CMV-seropositive. The source material was PBMCs. The V and J genes are TRBV11-3 and TRBJ2-5; D is perhaps TRBD1 (6 bases). The CDR3 DNA reads TGTGCCAGCAGTCCCGGACAGCAAGAGACCCAGTACTTC. It yields the protein CASSPGQQETQYF.